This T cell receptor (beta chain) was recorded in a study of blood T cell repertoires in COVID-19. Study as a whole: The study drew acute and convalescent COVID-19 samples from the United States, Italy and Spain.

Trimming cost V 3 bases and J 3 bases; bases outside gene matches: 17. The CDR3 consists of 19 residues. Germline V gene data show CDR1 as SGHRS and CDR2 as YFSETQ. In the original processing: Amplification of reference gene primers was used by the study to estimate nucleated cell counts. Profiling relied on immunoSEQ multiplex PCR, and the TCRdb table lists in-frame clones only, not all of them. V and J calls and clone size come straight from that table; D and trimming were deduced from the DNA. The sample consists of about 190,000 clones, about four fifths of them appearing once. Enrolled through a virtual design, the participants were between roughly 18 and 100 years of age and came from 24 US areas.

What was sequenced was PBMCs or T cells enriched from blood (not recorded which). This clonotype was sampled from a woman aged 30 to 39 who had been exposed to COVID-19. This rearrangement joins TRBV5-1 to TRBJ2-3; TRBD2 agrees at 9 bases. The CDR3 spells CASSSLRTSEGWETDTQYF. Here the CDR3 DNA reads TGCGCCAGCAGCTCGCTAAGGACTAGCGAAGGGTGGGAGACAGATACGCAGTATTTT. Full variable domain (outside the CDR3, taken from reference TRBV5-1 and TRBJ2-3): KAGVTQTPRYLIKTRGQQVTLSCSPISGHRSVSWYQQTPGQGLQFLFEYFSETQRNKGNFPGRFSGRQFSNSRSEMNVSTLELGDSALYLCASSSLRTSEGWETDTQYFGPGTRLTVL.